This T cell receptor beta chain was observed in a study of cytomegalovirus exposure and HLA in healthy donors. Points from the study as a whole: Upon later analysis, TCR association rates were observed to vary by HLA locus, being highest for DRB1 and lowest for HLA-C. A few V segments could not be told apart, such as TRBV6-2 and TRBV6-3, and were left out. The productive fraction for most TCR beta V segments was about 87% or about 30% in an earlier analysis.

V shed 4 bases and J shed 6 bases, with 13 bases lying between them. CDR3 length equals 13 residues. Per germline, CDR1 SGHDN and CDR2 FVKESK. PCR primers comprised 60 Vbeta and 13 Jbeta primers. Using immunoSEQ multiplex PCR, the repertoire was profiled, and TCRdb retains in-frame clones only, with some absent. Of fewer than 120,000 clones in the sample, over 65% were seen once. Notes on this clone: The target antigen is unknown.

The sequenced sample was PBMCs. The rearrangement uses TRBV14 and TRBJ2-7; a weak D match, TRBD1 (5 bases). The origin of this receptor is a man aged 30-40 years in good health and CMV-seropositive. The CDR3 sequence is CASSPRSRGEQYF. The CDR3 DNA reads TGTGCCAGCAGCCCACGTTCTAGGGGCGAGCAGTACTTC.